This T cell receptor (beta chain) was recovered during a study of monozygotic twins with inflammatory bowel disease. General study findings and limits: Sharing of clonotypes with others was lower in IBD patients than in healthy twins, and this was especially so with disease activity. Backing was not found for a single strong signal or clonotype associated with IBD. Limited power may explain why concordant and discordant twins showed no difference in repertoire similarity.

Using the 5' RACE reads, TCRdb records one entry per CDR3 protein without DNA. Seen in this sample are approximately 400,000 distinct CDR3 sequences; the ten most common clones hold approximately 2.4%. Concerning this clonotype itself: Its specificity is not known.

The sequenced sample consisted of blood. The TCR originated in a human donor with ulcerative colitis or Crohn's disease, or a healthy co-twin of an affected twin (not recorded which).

CDR3 region: CASLRRSQETQYF. The rearrangement joins TRBV23-1 to TRBJ2-5. TRBV23-1 is treated as an ORF (open reading frame) with a function not yet certain. CDR3 length: 13 amino acids.